Each of the 18 T cell receptor beta chains below was sequenced from the same sample in a study of early T cells in non-severe SARS-CoV-2 infection. TCRdb passed the 5' RACE reads through MiXCR, listing each CDR3 protein once. The table shows around 40,000 distinct CDR3 sequences, with around 6.3% occurring only once. The sequenced sample was whole blood. The receptors derive from an adult who was a healthcare worker with PCR-confirmed SARS-CoV-2 infection or an uninfected control (not recorded which).

In this sample, this clonotype turned up many times. The chain couples TRBV12-3 or TRBV12-4 to TRBJ2-1; D is perhaps TRBD2 (6 bases). The CDR3 consists of 14 residues. Trimming took 6 bases from V and 4 from J, leaving 13 bases between them. The CDR3 DNA reads as TGTGCCAGCAGCAATCTAGCGAGATACAATGAGCAGTTCTTC. This encodes CASSNLARYNEQFF.

Many counts were recorded for this clonotype. The chain is built from TRBV12-3 or TRBV12-4 and TRBJ1-5, with D uncertain. V was shortened by 4 bases and J by 3 bases, with 7 bases between the two germline ends. The CDR3 has 13 amino acids. The CDR3 here is CASSYGNNQPQHF. For the CDR3, the DNA is TGTGCCAGCAGTTATGGGAACAATCAGCCCCAGCATTTT.

This clonotype was counted at least ten times. The chain carries TRBV12-3 or TRBV12-4 and TRBJ2-1; a possible D gene is TRBD1 (5 bases). The length of the CDR3 is 14 residues. Trimming pared 7 bases from V and 5 bases from J, leaving 15 bases between. CDR3 in DNA: TGTGCCAGCAACCCAGGACACGCAAACAATGAGCAGTTCTTC. Residues: CASNPGHANNEQFF.

In its sample, this clonotype was seen many times. The rearrangement joins TRBV20-1 to TRBJ1-2, with D maybe TRBD1 (5 bases). The V gene lost 5 bases and the J gene lost 5 bases, with 12 bases spanning the gap. The CDR3 totals 12 residues. Germline-derived CDR1 and CDR2 are DFQATT and SNEGSKA (reference sequence). CDR3 in amino acids: CSAGDREYGYTF. As DNA, the CDR3 is TGCAGTGCTGGGGACCGGGAGTATGGCTACACCTTC.

The V and J genes are TRBV2 and TRBJ2-1; D is perhaps TRBD1 (5 bases). Germline V lookup: CDR1 SNHLY, CDR2 FYNNEI. V lost 7 bases and J lost 7, with 17 bases in between. The CDR3 is 14 amino acids. CDR3 bases: TGTGCCAGCATGGGGCCACCCACGAGGAATGAGCAGTTCTTC. This translates into CASMGPPTRNEQFF.

Ten or more counts support this clonotype. The chain recombines TRBV29-1 with TRBJ1-4, with D perhaps TRBD1 (5 bases). The germline V and J ends were trimmed by 7 bases and 8 bases, with 11 bases remaining between them. Germline V lookup: CDR1 SQVTM, CDR2 ANQGSEA. The CDR3 is 11 amino acids. This CDR3 reads CSGRRDEKLFF. CDR3 bases: TGCAGCGGTCGAAGGGACGAAAAACTGTTTTTT.

This clonotype occurred many times. J is TRBJ1-4 and V is TRBV7-2; no clear D. V lost 1 base and J 4 bases, leaving 7 bases between the germline ends. The germline gives CDR1 SGHTA, CDR2 FQGNSA. The CDR3 length is 14 residues. The CDR3 coding sequence is TGTGCCAGCAGCTTAGGCCCTATTAATGAAAAACTGTTTTTT. This encodes CASSLGPINEKLFF.

This clonotype was seen at least ten times. The chain couples TRBV6-2 or TRBV6-3 to TRBJ1-1, with 7 bases that match TRBD1. Germline CDR1 and CDR2: MNHEY and SVGEGT. Germline trimming cut 5 bases from V and 6 bases from J; bases unmatched to any gene: 9. This CDR3 contains 14 residues. This CDR3 reads CASSTRQGLAEAFF. The CDR3 DNA follows: TGTGCCAGCAGTACGAGACAGGGTTTGGCTGAAGCTTTCTTT.

This clonotype came up many times. The rearrangement uses TRBV12-3 or TRBV12-4 and TRBJ2-3; D call uncertain. The CDR3 is made up of 14 amino acids. Trimming shortened V by 3 bases and J by 4 bases, and 11 bases separated the two germline ends. Here the CDR3 reads CASSFTQRADTQYF. CDR3 in DNA: TGTGCCAGCAGTTTTACACAACGAGCAGATACGCAGTATTTT.

This clonotype was found many times. V is TRBV29-1 and J is TRBJ2-7, with D hard to call. This CDR3 spans 12 amino acids. The germline V gene has CDR1 SQVTM and CDR2 ANQGSEA. V gave up 4 bases and J gave up 2 bases, with 9 bases separating them. The CDR3 region has the DNA TGCAGCGTTGTCGGATCCACCTACGAGCAGTACTTC. This encodes CSVVGSTYEQYF.

This clonotype appeared a few times. The gene calls are TRBV6-6 and TRBJ2-3, with D unresolved. The CDR3 has 15 residues. Per germline, CDR1 MNHNY and CDR2 SVGAGI (reference sequence). With 6 bases removed from V and 1 base from J, the gap between germline ends came to 14 bases. Written as DNA, the CDR3 is TGTGCCAGCAGCCCCTTTATAGTCGGCACAGATACGCAGTATTTT. Translation: CASSPFIVGTDTQYF.

This clonotype was seen repeatedly, ten times or more. This rearrangement joins TRBV10-1 to TRBJ2-7, with 9 bases matching TRBD1. The CDR3 is 12 residues long. Unmatched junction bases numbered 3, after V lost 10 bases and J lost 2 bases. Germline CDR1 is WNHNN and CDR2 is SYGVQD (reference sequence). The CDR3 reads CAIRQGAYEQYF. The DNA of the CDR3 is TGCGCCATTCGACAGGGGGCCTACGAGCAGTACTTC.

This chain uses TRBV9 with TRBJ2-7, with D maybe TRBD1 (6 bases). V shed 4 bases and J shed 0 bases, with 14 bases lying between them. The CDR3 runs to 15 residues. The germline CDR1 and CDR2 sequences are SGDLS and YYNGEE. The CDR3 protein is CASSKSGALSYEQYF. The CDR3 nucleotides are TGTGCCAGCAGCAAATCAGGGGCACTCTCCTACGAGCAGTACTTC.

This clonotype has just a few counts. The rearrangement uses TRBV12-3 or TRBV12-4 and TRBJ2-3; D is possibly TRBD2 (5 bases). The V end was cut by 5 bases, the J end by 5 bases, with 8 bases between. The CDR3 is made up of 12 amino acids. CDR3 amino acids: CASSETRDTQYF. DNA for the CDR3: TGTGCCAGCAGTGAAACTAGAGATACGCAGTATTTT.

This clonotype has ten or more counts. In DNA, the CDR3 is TGTGCCATCAGAAAGATTCCGACAGGGCTGGATGGTGAAGCTTTCTTT. Protein sequence: CAIRKIPTGLDGEAFF. V and J are TRBV10-3 and TRBJ1-1; 7 bases agree with TRBD1. Losses at the gene ends were 6 bases for V and 7 bases for J; bases not matched to a gene: 17. Looked up from germline, CDR1 is ENHRY and CDR2 is SYGVKD. The CDR3 runs 16 residues.

The chain carries TRBV30 and TRBJ2-7; possibly TRBD2 for D (5 bases). Deletions cut 3 bases from V and 6 bases from J, with 15 bases between. Per germline, CDR1 GTSNPN and CDR2 SVGIG (reference sequence). The CDR3 is made up of 13 amino acids. CDR3 sequence reads: CAWSTGSGLEQYF. Here the CDR3 DNA reads TGTGCCTGGAGCACGGGGTCCGGGCTCGAGCAGTACTTC.

This clonotype ranks as medium-sized. The V call is TRBV12-3 or TRBV12-4, the J call TRBJ1-6, with D uncertain. This CDR3 region has 12 residues. V was trimmed by 5 bases and J by 11 bases, leaving 10 bases between them. The CDR3 DNA is TGTGCCAGCAGTCGAGGGTCACCACCCCTCCACTTT. It is translated as CASSRGSPPLHF.

V is TRBV20-1 and J is TRBJ2-2; D gene ambiguous. The germline V gene encodes CDR1 DFQATT and CDR2 SNEGSKA (reference sequence). V shed 3 bases and J shed 3 bases, with 17 bases lying between them. CDR3 length: 16 amino acids. Written as DNA, the CDR3 is TGCAGTGCTAGGGTGGCGCCCTACCAACACACCGGGGAGCTGTTTTTT. It is translated as CSARVAPYQHTGELFF.